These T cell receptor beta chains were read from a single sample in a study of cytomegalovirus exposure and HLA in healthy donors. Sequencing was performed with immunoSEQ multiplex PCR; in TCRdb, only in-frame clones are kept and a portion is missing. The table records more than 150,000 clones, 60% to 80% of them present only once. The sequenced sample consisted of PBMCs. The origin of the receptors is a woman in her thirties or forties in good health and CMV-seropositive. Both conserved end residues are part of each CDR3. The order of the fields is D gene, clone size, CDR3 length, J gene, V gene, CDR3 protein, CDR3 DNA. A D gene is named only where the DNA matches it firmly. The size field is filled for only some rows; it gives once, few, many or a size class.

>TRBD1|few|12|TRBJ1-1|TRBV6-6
CASFRGRSEAFF
TGTGCCAGCTTTAGGGGGCGCTCTGAAGCTTTCTTT
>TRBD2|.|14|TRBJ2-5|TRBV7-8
CASSRGGQQETQYF
TGTGCCAGCAGCCGGGGGGGTCAGCAAGAGACCCAGTACTTC
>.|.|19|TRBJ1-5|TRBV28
CASSLSSAFPYQDNQPQHF
TGTGCCAGCAGTTTGTCTAGTGCCTTTCCTTACCAAGACAATCAGCCCCAGCATTTT
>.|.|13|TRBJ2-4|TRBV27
CASSLNFGDIQYF
TGTGCCAGCAGTTTAAATTTCGGGGACATTCAGTACTTC
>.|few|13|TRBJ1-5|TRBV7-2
CASSSSRNQPQHF
TGTGCCAGCAGCTCGTCCCGGAATCAGCCCCAGCATTTT
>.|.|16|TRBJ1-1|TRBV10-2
CASSESRTPQGTEAFF
TGCGCCAGCAGTGAGTCAAGGACGCCCCAGGGCACTGAAGCTTTCTTT
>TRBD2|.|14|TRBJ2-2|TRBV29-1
CSVESGGPAGELFF
TGCAGCGTTGAGTCGGGAGGGCCGGCCGGGGAGCTGTTTTTT
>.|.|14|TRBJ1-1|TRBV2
CASRGAGPNTEAFF
TGTGCCAGCAGAGGAGCAGGGCCAAACACTGAAGCTTTCTTT
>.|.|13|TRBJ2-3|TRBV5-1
CASSPSSTDTQYF
TGCGCCAGCAGCCCCTCTAGTACAGATACGCAGTATTTT
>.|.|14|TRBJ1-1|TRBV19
CASSIEGRGTEAFF
TGTGCCAGTAGTATTGAGGGCCGCGGCACTGAAGCTTTCTTT
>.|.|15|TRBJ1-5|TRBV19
CATRWSLDGNQPQHF
TGTGCCACCCGATGGAGTTTGGATGGCAATCAGCCCCAGCATTTT
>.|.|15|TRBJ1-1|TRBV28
CASTTPGVGYTEAFF
TGTGCCAGCACCACTCCAGGGGTGGGCTACACTGAAGCTTTCTTT
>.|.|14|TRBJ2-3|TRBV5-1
CASSSVVSTDTQYF
TGCGCCAGCAGCTCGGTGGTAAGCACAGATACGCAGTATTTT
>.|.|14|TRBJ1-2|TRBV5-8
CASSPERVPNNYTF
TGTGCCAGCAGCCCTGAGAGGGTACCGAATAACTACACCTTC
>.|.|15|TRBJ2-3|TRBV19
CASSIGSGYTDTQYF
TGTGCCAGTAGTATTGGCAGCGGCTACACAGATACGCAGTATTTT
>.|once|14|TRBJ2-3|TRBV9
CASSQGTTTDTQYF
TGTGCCAGCAGCCAGGGGACTACCACAGATACGCAGTATTTT
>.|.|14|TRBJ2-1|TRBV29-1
CSVDRTRTNNEQFF
TGCAGCGTCGATAGGACACGGACTAACAATGAGCAGTTCTTC
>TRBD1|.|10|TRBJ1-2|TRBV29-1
CSAGTDGYTF
TGCAGCGCAGGGACAGATGGCTACACCTTC
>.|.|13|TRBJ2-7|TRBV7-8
CASSLAAGYEQYF
TGTGCCAGCAGCTTAGCCGCGGGCTACGAGCAGTACTTC
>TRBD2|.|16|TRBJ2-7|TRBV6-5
CASSYPSTSGRAKQYF
TGTGCCAGCAGTTACCCCTCGACTAGCGGGAGGGCAAAGCAGTACTTC
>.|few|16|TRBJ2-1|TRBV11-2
CASSLLTGSSYNEQFF
TGTGCCAGCAGCTTACTGACGGGAAGCTCCTACAATGAGCAGTTCTTC
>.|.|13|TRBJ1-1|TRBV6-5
CASNRGLNTEAFF
TGTGCCAGCAATAGGGGTTTGAACACTGAAGCTTTCTTT
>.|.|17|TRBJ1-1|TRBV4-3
CASSQDGGREGDTEAFF
TGCGCCAGCAGCCAAGATGGGGGTAGGGAGGGAGACACTGAAGCTTTCTTT
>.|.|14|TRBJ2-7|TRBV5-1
CASSLEVGLGEQYF
TGCGCCAGCAGCTTGGAGGTGGGGCTGGGAGAGCAGTACTTC
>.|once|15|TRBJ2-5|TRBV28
CASSPTGLVQETQYF
TGTGCCAGCAGTCCTACAGGGTTGGTACAAGAGACCCAGTACTTC
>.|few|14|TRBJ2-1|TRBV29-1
CSVDVGSAYNEQFF
TGCAGCGTTGACGTGGGGAGCGCCTACAATGAGCAGTTCTTC
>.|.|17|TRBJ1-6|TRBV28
CASSSLTSGTYNSPLHF
TGTGCCAGCTCCTCTCTAACCTCGGGAACCTATAATTCACCCCTCCACTTT
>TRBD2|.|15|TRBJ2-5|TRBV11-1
CASSRTSGRSETQYF
TGTGCCAGCAGCCGGACTAGCGGGAGGTCGGAGACCCAGTACTTC
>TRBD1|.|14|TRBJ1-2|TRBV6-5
CASSPGTANYGYTF
TGTGCCAGCAGTCCAGGGACAGCCAACTATGGCTACACCTTC
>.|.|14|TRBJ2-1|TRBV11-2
CASSLGPSYNEQFF
TGTGCCAGCAGCTTAGGCCCTAGCTACAATGAGCAGTTCTTC
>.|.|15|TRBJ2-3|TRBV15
CATSSGSAGTDTQYF
TGTGCCACCAGCAGCGGTAGCGCAGGCACAGATACGCAGTATTTT
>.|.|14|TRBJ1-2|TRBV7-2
CASSQDSHNYGYTF
TGTGCCAGCAGCCAGGACAGTCATAACTATGGCTACACCTTC
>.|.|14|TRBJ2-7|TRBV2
CASSVPQGWYEQYF
TGTGCCAGCAGTGTTCCCCAGGGGTGGTACGAGCAGTACTTC
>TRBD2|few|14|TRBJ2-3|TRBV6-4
CASSYGRATDTQYF
TGTGCCAGCAGTTACGGGAGGGCCACAGATACGCAGTATTTT
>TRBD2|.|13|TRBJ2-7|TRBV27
CASSAGTSYEQYF
TGTGCCAGCAGTGCCGGGACTAGTTACGAGCAGTACTTC
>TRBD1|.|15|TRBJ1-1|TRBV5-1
CASSLEQGADTEAFF
TGCGCCAGCAGCTTGGAACAGGGGGCGGACACTGAAGCTTTCTTT
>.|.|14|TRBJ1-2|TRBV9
CASSVGTGLRGYTF
TGTGCCAGCAGCGTAGGTACAGGGTTAAGGGGCTACACCTTC
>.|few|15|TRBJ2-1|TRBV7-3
CASSSHASPPNEQFF
TGTGCCAGCAGCTCCCACGCTAGCCCACCAAATGAGCAGTTCTTC
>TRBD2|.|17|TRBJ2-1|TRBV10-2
CASSLLGAGGPYNEQFF
TGCGCCAGCAGCCTTCTTGGGGCGGGAGGCCCCTACAATGAGCAGTTCTTC
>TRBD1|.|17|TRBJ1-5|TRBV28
CASNKPGQGLRNQPQHF
TGTGCCAGCAACAAACCGGGACAGGGGTTAAGGAATCAGCCCCAGCATTTT